The next 24 T cell receptor beta chains were all read from a single sample in a study of T cell responses to AZD1222 COVID-19 vaccine. Assay: immunoSEQ multiplex PCR; the TCRdb copy retains only in-frame clones and omits some. The sample contains 86,000 or so clones, about 93% of which appear only once. The source material was peripheral blood, sampled 28 days after the second AZD1222 dose. The receptors derive from an adult who received the AZD1222 COVID-19 vaccine.

The gene calls are TRBV6-5 and TRBJ1-4; D gene ambiguous. V was clipped by 1 base and J by 0 bases, with 6 bases between them. Per the germline V gene, CDR1 is MNHEY and CDR2 is SVGAGI. CDR3 length: 15 residues. CDR3 amino acids: CASSYYRSTNEKLFF. CDR3 DNA: TGTGCCAGCAGTTACTATCGCTCAACTAATGAAAAACTGTTTTTT.

The J gene is TRBJ2-1, the V gene TRBV24-1; 8 bases are shared with TRBD1. Trimming cost V 4 bases and J 6 bases; bases outside gene matches: 7. This CDR3 has 15 residues. The germline CDR1 and CDR2 sequences are KGHDR and SFDVKD. CDR3 sequence: CATSDPRTGFNEQFF. In DNA, the CDR3 is TGTGCCACCAGTGACCCCAGGACAGGGTTCAATGAGCAGTTCTTC.

The V call is TRBV25-1, the J call TRBJ2-5, with D maybe TRBD2 (5 bases). Looked up from germline, CDR1 is MGHDK and CDR2 is SYGVNS. This CDR3 comprises 13 residues. Trimming stripped 4 bases from V and 5 bases from J, with 11 bases between. The chain's CDR3 is CASSVEEAETQYF. In nucleotides, the CDR3 is TGTGCCAGCAGTGTGGAGGAGGCGGAGACCCAGTACTTC.

J is TRBJ1-2 and V is TRBV5-6; 8 bases fit TRBD1. Germline lookup yields CDR1 SGHDT and CDR2 YYEEEE. The CDR3 runs 14 residues. The trim removed 1 base at V and 8 bases at J, leaving 7 bases unmatched. In nucleotides, the CDR3 is TGTGCCAGCAGCTTGAGGCAGGGGGCGGTCGGCTACACCTTC. This gives the protein CASSLRQGAVGYTF.

This chain uses TRBV28 with TRBJ2-7, with 10 nucleotides matching TRBD2. The germline CDR1 and CDR2 sequences are MDHEN and SYDVKM. The CDR3 contains 15 residues. The ends lost 9 bases at V and 4 bases at J; junction bases unmatched: 12. Here the CDR3 DNA reads TGTGCCAGTCTGAAGCTAGCGGGAGAGTCATACGAGCAGTACTTC. Its translation is CASLKLAGESYEQYF.

The J gene is TRBJ1-4, the V gene TRBV19; 7 bases are shared with TRBD1. With V trimmed by 5 bases and J by 6 bases, 9 bases remained unmatched. The CDR3 totals 15 residues. From germline, CDR1 is LNHDA and CDR2 SQIVND (reference sequence). The CDR3 region is CASSSRQGGDEKLFF. For the CDR3, the DNA is TGTGCCAGTAGTTCCCGACAGGGAGGTGATGAAAAACTGTTTTTT.

The rearrangement uses TRBV27 and TRBJ1-1, with D possibly TRBD1 on 6 matching bases. From germline, CDR1 is MNHEY and CDR2 SMNVEV (reference sequence). V was pared by 6 bases and J by 5 bases, with 19 bases between. This CDR3 is 15 amino acids long. CDR3 nucleotide sequence: TGTGCCAGCAGATTCATGGGCAGGGGAGGTACTGAAGCTTTCTTT. Translated: CASRFMGRGGTEAFF.

J is TRBJ2-5 and V is TRBV9; TRBD1 matches 7 bases. This CDR3 has 14 amino acids. With V trimmed by 4 bases and J by 4 bases, 7 bases remained unmatched. In germline, CDR1 is SGDLS, CDR2 YYNGEE. CDR3 bases: TGTGCCAGCAGCTTCGCAGGGGGTATAGAGACCCAGTACTTC. Its protein product is CASSFAGGIETQYF.

The V and J genes are TRBV5-1 and TRBJ2-3; TRBD2 matches at 7 bases. CDR1 is SGHRS, CDR2 YFSETQ, per germline. With 0 bases clipped from V and 1 base from J, the junction kept 5 bases outside the gene matches. The CDR3 is 16 amino acids. In DNA, the CDR3 is TGCGCCAGCAGCTTGGCCGGCGGGAGACGCACAGATACGCAGTATTTT. It yields the protein CASSLAGGRRTDTQYF.

Written as DNA, the CDR3 is TGTGCCAGCAGTTTATTGGGGAGGCGGGGCCCAACTAATGAAAAACTGTTTTTT. The encoded protein is CASSLLGRRGPTNEKLFF. The chain combines TRBV28 with TRBJ1-4; weak D call: TRBD1 (5 bases). Germline CDR1 and CDR2: MDHEN and SYDVKM. Trimming cost V 1 base and J 0 bases, with 15 bases left between them. The CDR3 runs 18 residues.

The chain carries TRBV4-1 and TRBJ2-3; tentatively, D is TRBD1 (6 bases). Per the germline V gene, CDR1 is MGHRA and CDR2 is YSYEKL. V was cut by 3 bases and J by 8 bases, with 15 bases left in between. The CDR3 consists of 14 residues. CDR3 bases: TGCGCCAGCAGCCAGAGGTGGGCCAGGGGTACGCAGTATTTT. It encodes CASSQRWARGTQYF.

This chain links TRBV30 with TRBJ1-3; D is unclear. CDR1 is GTSNPN, CDR2 SVGIG, per germline (reference sequence). This CDR3 has 12 amino acids. Trimming removed 1 base at V and 4 bases at J, with 5 bases between. The CDR3 coding sequence is TGTGCCTGGAGTGGCCAGGGAAACACCATATATTTT. Protein product: CAWSGQGNTIYF. Full variable domain (outside the CDR3, taken from reference TRBV30 and TRBJ1-3): SQTIHQWPATLVQPVGSPLSLECTVEGTSNPNLYWYRQAAGRGLQLLFYSVGIGQISSEVPQNLSASRPQDRQFILSSKKLLLSDSGFYLCAWSGQGNTIYFGEGSWLTVV.

The chain employs TRBV7-3 and TRBJ1-1, with 7 bases identical to TRBD1. This CDR3 is built from 13 residues. CDR1 is SGHTA and CDR2 is FQGTGA in the germline V gene. The junction had 10 bases not matched to a gene; V was cut back by 5 bases and J by 10 bases. CDR3 protein: CASSEDRASGAFF. As DNA, the CDR3 is TGTGCCAGCAGCGAAGACAGGGCGAGTGGAGCTTTCTTT.

The chain employs TRBV28 and TRBJ2-7; D is unresolved. Germline lookup yields CDR1 MDHEN and CDR2 SYDVKM. The length of the CDR3 is 11 residues. The V end lost 11 bases, the J end lost 6 bases, and 14 bases lay between the germline ends. CDR3 in amino acids: CAGTGTIEQYF. CDR3 nucleotide sequence: TGTGCCGGCACCGGCACCATCGAGCAGTACTTC.

V gene TRBV19 combines with J gene TRBJ1-6; no clear D gene. V was cut by 2 bases and J by 0 bases, with 8 bases left in between. CDR1 and CDR2 (germline): LNHDA, SQIVND (reference sequence). The CDR3 has 16 residues. The CDR3 DNA reads as TGTGCCAGTAGTATATCGGGTACCTCCTATAATTCACCCCTCCACTTT. Protein sequence: CASSISGTSYNSPLHF.

CDR3 sequence (DNA): TGTGCCTGGCACCTAGCGGGAGCTCGAAATGAGCAGTTCTTC. Translating it yields CAWHLAGARNEQFF. The chain is built from TRBV30 and TRBJ2-1; 10 nucleotides agree with TRBD2. With V trimmed by 5 bases and J by 7 bases, 8 bases remained unmatched. CDR3 length: 14 amino acids. From germline, CDR1 is GTSNPN and CDR2 SVGIG (reference sequence).

The J gene is TRBJ2-3, the V gene TRBV7-8, with TRBD2 matching over 14 bases. The CDR3 loop spans 17 amino acids. CDR1 and CDR2 from the germline V gene are SGHVS and FQNEAQ. J was trimmed by 5 bases and V by 5 bases; bases with no gene match: 9. For the CDR3, the DNA is TGTGCCAGCAGCCCCGGGACTAGCGGGAGAAGGGTAGATACGCAGTATTTT. Its translation is CASSPGTSGRRVDTQYF.

The chain employs TRBV27 and TRBJ1-6; TRBD1 matches 8 bases. V lost 5 bases, J lost 7 bases, and 7 bases stayed unmatched. Germline V gene data show CDR1 as MNHEY and CDR2 as SMNVEV (reference sequence). The CDR3 extends over 15 amino acids. The CDR3 reads CASSPRTGWNSPLHF. The CDR3 coding sequence is TGTGCCAGCAGTCCGCGGACAGGGTGGAATTCACCCCTCCACTTT.

The genes are TRBV4-1 and TRBJ2-7; 7 bases are shared with TRBD1. J gave up 3 bases and V 1 base, and 6 bases lay outside the gene matches. The CDR3 covers 15 residues. The germline V gene has CDR1 MGHRA and CDR2 YSYEKL. The CDR3: CASSQGVTGVYEQYF. The CDR3 DNA reads TGCGCCAGCAGCCAAGGAGTAACAGGGGTCTACGAGCAGTACTTC.

This rearrangement joins TRBV7-2 to TRBJ2-7; D is undetermined. The CDR3 runs to 14 residues. Between the trimmed V and J ends, which lost 1 base and 3 bases, there was a span of 10 bases. Germline V gene lookup returns CDR1 SGHTA and CDR2 FQGNSA. The CDR3 loop reads CASSLGGNIYEQYF. CDR3 in DNA: TGTGCCAGCAGCTTAGGTGGCAATATCTACGAGCAGTACTTC.

The CDR3 DNA is TGTGCCAGCTATAGGCAGGGACCACCAGGCAACTATGGCTACACCTTC. It yields the protein CASYRQGPPGNYGYTF. The J gene is TRBJ1-2, the V gene TRBV7-2; D perhaps matches TRBD1 (5 bases). CDR3 length: 16 amino acids. Germline V gives CDR1 SGHTA, CDR2 FQGNSA. V lost 8 bases, J lost 2 bases, and 21 bases lay in between.

The V gene is TRBV29-1, the J gene TRBJ2-1; TRBD1 might be the D (6 bases). Trimming took 6 bases from V and 0 from J, leaving 15 bases between them. In germline, CDR1 is SQVTM, CDR2 ANQGSEA. The CDR3 has 15 residues. In DNA form, the CDR3 reads TGCAGCGTGAGGGGGACCACAAGCTCCTACAATGAGCAGTTCTTC. Amino acids: CSVRGTTSSYNEQFF.

The rearrangement uses TRBV28 and TRBJ2-7; 11 bases agree with TRBD1. V lost 10 bases to trimming and J lost 6 bases; unmatched junction nucleotides: 14. Germline V gene lookup returns CDR1 MDHEN and CDR2 SYDVKM. The CDR3 is 15 amino acids. The CDR3 coding sequence is TGTGCCACCGACGCGCGGAGGACAGGGGGCGGCGAGCAGTACTTC. Its translation: CATDARRTGGGEQYF.

A note on this clone: The same CDR3 can be traced to other DNA sequences in this sample. The chain employs TRBV11-3 and TRBJ2-7, with 8 positions matching TRBD1. This CDR3 comprises 14 residues. Trimming cost V 2 bases and J 2 bases; bases outside gene matches: 2. Germline CDR1 reads SGHNT; CDR2 reads YENEEA. DNA of the CDR3: TGTGCCAGCAGCTTATCAGGGGGCACCTACGAGCAGTACTTC. Its translation is CASSLSGGTYEQYF.